This T cell receptor (beta chain) was observed in a study of shared clonotypes between healthy human individuals. Some clones are missing from TCRdb's copy, which holds only in-frame ones; the method was immunoSEQ multiplex PCR. The sample lists over 800,000 clones; 80% to 95% were seen once. V lost 6 bases to trimming and J lost 4 bases, with 11 bases between them. Germline CDR1 reads SGHNT; CDR2 reads YYREEE (reference sequence). The CDR3 is 14 amino acids. The naive CD8 fraction comprised CD45RO-negative cells positively selected for CCR7 and excluded terminally differentiated effector memory CD45RA+ cells.

This TCR was recovered from a man between 25 and 39 years old in good health. The sequenced sample was naive CD8+ T cells sorted from blood. The V and J genes are TRBV5-4 and TRBJ2-6; TRBD1 or TRBD2 may be the D gene (5 bases each). The CDR3 loop reads CASTRGDGANVLTF. The CDR3 bases are TGTGCCAGCACCCGTGGGGACGGGGCCAACGTCCTGACTTTC.